These 8 T cell receptor beta chains share one sample of origin, sequenced in a study of T cells after yellow fever vaccination. A single record per CDR3 protein comes from TCRdb applying MiXCR to the 5' RACE reads. The sample holds approximately 250,000 distinct CDR3 sequences; roughly 6.8% are singletons and the top ten take roughly 1%. The sample in question was CD4+ T cells sorted from PBMCs, obtained on the day of the yellow fever booster vaccination. The receptors stem from a man aged 30 to 45 who received the YFV17D yellow fever vaccine.

The rearrangement joins TRBV20-1 to TRBJ2-1; D may correspond to TRBD1 or TRBD2 (5 bases each). The germline gives CDR1 DFQATT, CDR2 SNEGSKA (reference sequence). The CDR3 length is 14 residues. V dropped 2 bases and J dropped 4 bases, with 12 bases sitting between them. The CDR3 DNA sequence: TGCAGTGCTAGAACGGGACGGAAATACAATGAGCAGTTCTTC. Protein sequence: CSARTGRKYNEQFF.

V usage is TRBV18 and J usage is TRBJ1-4, with D possibly being TRBD1 (5 bases). Germline V gives CDR1 KGHSH, CDR2 LQKENI. The CDR3 totals 16 residues. With 3 bases removed from V and 9 bases from J, the gap between germline ends came to 20 bases. This CDR3 reads CASSPQTGTGAQKLFF. The CDR3 DNA sequence: TGTGCCAGCTCACCCCAGACCGGGACCGGCGCTCAAAAACTGTTTTTT.

The genes are TRBV28 and TRBJ2-3; 8 nucleotides align to TRBD1. Germline V gene sequence: CDR1 MDHEN, CDR2 SYDVKM. V shed 7 bases, J shed 10 bases, and the junction held 7 bases outside the gene matches. The CDR3 runs 12 residues. The CDR3 is CASTNPGGSQYF. DNA for the CDR3: TGTGCCAGCACCAATCCAGGGGGCTCGCAGTATTTT.

This clonotype has at least ten counts. The chain recombines TRBV5-1 with TRBJ2-3; 8 nucleotides align to TRBD1. The ends lost 2 bases at V and 5 bases at J; junction bases unmatched: 7. The CDR3 has 15 amino acids. Germline V gene data show CDR1 as SGHRS and CDR2 as YFSETQ. Here the CDR3 reads CASSFLDRARDTQYF. CDR3 bases: TGCGCCAGCAGCTTCTTGGACAGGGCAAGAGATACGCAGTATTTT. The whole variable domain, remainder taken from reference TRBV5-1 and TRBJ2-3, is KAGVTQTPRYLIKTRGQQVTLSCSPISGHRSVSWYQQTPGQGLQFLFEYFSETQRNKGNFPGRFSGRQFSNSRSEMNVSTLELGDSALYLCASSFLDRARDTQYFGPGTRLTVL.

The V call is TRBV6-1, the J call TRBJ1-6; D not certain. Between the trimmed V and J ends, which lost 8 bases and 0 bases, there was a span of 8 bases. Germline V lookup: CDR1 MNHNS, CDR2 SASEGT. The CDR3 covers 14 residues. The CDR3 here is CASRESSYNSPLHF. The CDR3 DNA sequence: TGTGCCAGCCGGGAGAGCTCCTATAATTCACCCCTCCACTTT.

This clonotype was detected ten times or more. The chain recombines TRBV29-1 with TRBJ1-2; 8 nucleotides agree with TRBD1. The CDR3 is 12 amino acids. The V gene end was trimmed by 7 bases and the J gene end by 6 bases; junction bases not matched to a gene: 7. Germline lookup yields CDR1 SQVTM and CDR2 ANQGSEA. The CDR3 DNA is TGCAGCGATTCCCAGGGGGCTCATGGCTACACCTTC. Amino acid sequence: CSDSQGAHGYTF.

The chain combines TRBV10-2 with TRBJ2-1, with a tentative D call TRBD2 (5 bases). Trimming took off 9 bases at V and 7 bases at J, with 13 bases between the two ends. Germline V gene lookup returns CDR1 WSHSY and CDR2 SAAADI. The CDR3 runs to 12 residues. This CDR3 is CASGRLRNEQFF. The DNA of the CDR3 is TGCGCCAGTGGGAGACTAAGGAATGAGCAGTTCTTC.

This clonotype was seen at least ten times. The chain is built from TRBV25-1 and TRBJ2-7, with 10 bases fitting TRBD1. J lost 0 bases, V lost 4 bases, and 3 bases had no gene match. Germline-derived CDR1 and CDR2 are MGHDK and SYGVNS. This CDR3 is built from 15 residues. CDR3 in amino acids: CASSGRTGGSYEQYF. Here the CDR3 DNA reads TGTGCCAGCAGTGGACGGACAGGGGGCTCCTACGAGCAGTACTTC.